This T cell receptor (beta chain) was sequenced during a study of cytomegalovirus exposure and HLA in healthy donors. Study results and caveats: A later analysis reportedly found fewer N-insertions in an Asian-associated ancestry cluster than the roughly 670-donor mean. The study flagged roughly 150 TCR beta chains as cytomegalovirus-associated.

In the case of this clone: The antigen is undetermined.

PCR primers comprised 60 Vbeta and 13 Jbeta primers. Produced via immunoSEQ multiplex PCR; TCRdb's table is partial and in-frame only. The sample has about 170,000 clones; about 59% are singletons. The CDR3 consists of 17 residues. Germline V gives CDR1 MNHEY, CDR2 SMNVEV (reference sequence). V lost 3 bases, J lost 3 bases, and 18 bases lay in between. Donors in the study were healthy people who gave bone marrow. At the time of sampling, donors were nominally healthy, though unrecorded immune exposures were likely. The receptor was isolated from a man aged 40-49 years in good health and CMV-seronegative. Sequencing was done on a sample of PBMCs. The chain combines TRBV27 with TRBJ1-5, with unresolved D. CDR3 in amino acids: CASSLFGVGRVNQPQHF. The DNA for the CDR3 is TGTGCCAGCAGTTTGTTTGGGGTGGGGAGAGTCAATCAGCCCCAGCATTTT.